This T cell receptor (beta chain) was sequenced for a study of early T cells in non-severe SARS-CoV-2 infection. TCRdb itself ran the 5' RACE reads through MiXCR, one entry per CDR3 protein. The sample holds approximately 83,000 distinct CDR3 sequences, over 11% seen once. This clonotype turned up a few times. This CDR3 is built from 15 residues. The germline V gene has CDR1 MNHNS and CDR2 SASEGT. Trimming left V 1 base short and J 4 bases short, with 13 bases between. This sequence joins TRBV6-1 and TRBJ1-1; D uncertain. This receptor was taken from an adult who was a healthcare worker with PCR-confirmed SARS-CoV-2 infection or an uninfected control (not recorded which). The sequenced material came from whole blood. DNA of the CDR3: TGTGCCAGCAGTGAAGTAGGGCTACGCCCCACTGAAGCTTTCTTT. Residues: CASSEVGLRPTEAFF.